The rows below give T cell receptor beta chains drawn from one sample of a study of blood T cell repertoires in COVID-19. TCRdb's table, derived via immunoSEQ multiplex PCR, lists solely in-frame clones and lacks some. The sample records some 200,000 clones, roughly 85% being singletons. The specimen was peripheral blood. Receptors originate from a man aged 60 to 69 with active or convalescent COVID-19. The CDR3 runs from the conserved cysteine through the conserved F or W. The order of the fields is V gene, J gene, clone size, D gene, CDR3 protein, CDR3 DNA. A D gene is named only where the DNA matches it firmly. Clone size is not always given. Where it is, it says once, few, many or a class for expanded clones.

TRBV5-1	TRBJ1-2	NA	NA	CASSLGRPSPEAYGYTF	TGCGCCAGCAGCTTGGGACGGCCCTCACCTGAGGCCTATGGCTACACCTTC
TRBV6-5	TRBJ1-2	few	NA	CASSYSGGTSYGYTF	TGTGCCAGCAGTTACTCGGGGGGGACTAGCTATGGCTACACCTTC
TRBV5-6	TRBJ2-4	NA	NA	CASSWTTENIQYF	TGTGCCAGCAGCTGGACGACAGAAAACATTCAGTACTTC
TRBV12-3/TRBV12-4	TRBJ1-2	once	NA	CASSTQVNYGYTF	TGTGCCAGCAGTACACAGGTTAACTATGGCTACACCTTC
TRBV15	TRBJ1-1	once	NA	CATSRAFSTEAFF	TGTGCCACCAGCAGAGCCTTTAGCACTGAAGCTTTCTTT
TRBV19	TRBJ2-5	NA	TRBD1	CARPDRGDETQYF	TGTGCCCGTCCCGACAGGGGGGATGAGACCCAGTACTTC
TRBV2	TRBJ1-1	NA	NA	CASSLRQSNTEAFF	TGTGCCAGCAGTCTGAGACAGAGTAACACTGAAGCTTTCTTT
TRBV2	TRBJ2-3	NA	NA	CASSDPRGTDTQYF	TGTGCCAGCAGTGACCCGAGAGGCACAGATACGCAGTATTTT
TRBV6-5	TRBJ2-7	NA	TRBD1	CASSLERQGDEQYF	TGTGCCAGCAGTCTCGAGAGACAGGGCGACGAGCAGTACTTC
TRBV5-1	TRBJ2-5	NA	NA	CASSFTGPETQYF	TGCGCCAGCAGCTTTACAGGGCCAGAGACCCAGTACTTC
TRBV10-3	TRBJ1-6	NA	NA	CATLPGQSNSPLHF	TGTGCCACCCTCCCGGGTCAGTCTAATTCACCCCTCCACTTT
TRBV5-6	TRBJ2-1	NA	NA	CASSLYTGRTNNEQFF	TGTGCCAGCAGCTTGTATACAGGGAGAACCAACAATGAGCAGTTCTTC
TRBV7-9	TRBJ2-2	few	TRBD1	CASSYKGQGYGTGELFF	TGTGCCAGCAGTTATAAGGGACAGGGTTATGGCACCGGGGAGCTGTTTTTT
TRBV6-5	TRBJ1-5	NA	NA	CASRLYMEQPQHF	TGTGCCAGTCGACTGTACATGGAACAGCCCCAGCATTTT
TRBV6-5	TRBJ2-1	NA	TRBD2	CASRDTGGINEQFF	TGTGCCAGCAGGGACACCGGGGGGATCAATGAGCAGTTCTTC
TRBV6-5	TRBJ2-7	NA	NA	CASASQDGVSYEQYF	TGTGCCAGCGCTTCTCAGGACGGGGTCTCCTACGAGCAGTACTTC
TRBV7-9	TRBJ2-2	NA	TRBD1	CASSLKGGEAGELFF	TGTGCCAGCAGTTTGAAAGGGGGCGAGGCCGGGGAGCTGTTTTTT
TRBV7-9	TRBJ2-5	NA	TRBD2	CASSETSGQETQYF	TGTGCCAGCAGCGAGACTAGCGGACAAGAGACCCAGTACTTC
TRBV3-1/TRBV3-2	TRBJ1-2	NA	NA	CASSQNWGYTF	TGTGCCAGCAGCCAGAACTGGGGCTACACCTTC
TRBV24-1	TRBJ2-2	NA	NA	CATSRSDRVYTGELFF	TGTGCCACCAGCCGGTCGGACAGAGTCTACACCGGGGAGCTGTTTTTT
TRBV2	TRBJ1-1	NA	NA	CASSEDRYTEAFF	TGTGCCAGCAGCGAGGACAGATACACTGAAGCTTTCTTT
TRBV5-1	TRBJ2-1	NA	TRBD2	CASSLAQTSGGIIRNEQFF	TGCGCCAGCAGCTTGGCTCAGACTAGCGGGGGGATCATACGGAATGAGCAGTTCTTC
TRBV18	TRBJ2-3	NA	NA	CASSPGLAGTTDTQYF	TGTGCCAGCTCACCCGGCCTCGCAGGAACCACAGATACGCAGTATTTT
TRBV30	TRBJ2-7	NA	TRBD1	CAWSVTGGQYEQYF	TGTGCCTGGAGCGTTACAGGGGGTCAATACGAGCAGTACTTC
TRBV10-2	TRBJ2-7	NA	NA	CASSESTGAYEQYF	TGCGCCAGCAGTGAGTCAACAGGTGCCTACGAGCAGTACTTC
TRBV19	TRBJ1-3	NA	NA	CASSIPPQSSGNTIYF	TGTGCCAGTAGTATCCCCCCTCAGTCTTCTGGAAACACCATATATTTT
TRBV3-1/TRBV3-2	TRBJ2-3	NA	NA	CASSQPGEGTDTQYF	TGTGCCAGCAGCCAGCCGGGGGAGGGCACAGATACGCAGTATTTT
TRBV6-5	TRBJ1-5	NA	NA	CASRRSANGQPQHF	TGTGCCAGCCGAAGGAGTGCGAATGGCCAGCCCCAGCATTTT
TRBV5-1	TRBJ2-7	NA	NA	CASSRDMPGHEQYF	TGCGCCAGCAGCCGGGACATGCCGGGGCACGAGCAGTACTTC
TRBV5-4	TRBJ2-7	NA	TRBD1	CASRSPGQSIYEQYF	TGTGCCAGCAGGTCGCCGGGACAGAGTATCTACGAGCAGTACTTC
TRBV9	TRBJ1-2	NA	TRBD1	CASSPEGTGVGYGYTF	TGTGCCAGCAGCCCTGAGGGGACAGGGGTAGGCTATGGCTACACCTTC
TRBV9	TRBJ2-2	NA	NA	CASSAGGTNTGELFF	TGTGCCAGCAGCGCTGGCGGGACGAACACCGGGGAGCTGTTTTTT
TRBV10-1	TRBJ2-7	once	TRBD2	CASSENSGETYEQYF	TGCGCCAGCAGTGAAAATAGCGGGGAGACCTACGAGCAGTACTTC
TRBV5-1	TRBJ2-7	NA	TRBD1	CASSLGQGGFYEQYF	TGCGCCAGCAGCTTAGGACAGGGGGGGTTCTACGAGCAGTACTTC
TRBV13	TRBJ2-1	NA	TRBD2	CASSLGGRGGPNEQFF	TGTGCCAGCAGCTTAGGCGGGAGGGGGGGCCCCAATGAGCAGTTCTTC
TRBV7-7	TRBJ2-1	NA	NA	CASSLGLRNEQFF	TGTGCCAGCAGCTTAGGATTGAGAAATGAGCAGTTCTTC
TRBV7-9	TRBJ1-3	NA	TRBD1	CASSPDRGSGNTIYF	TGTGCCAGCAGCCCTGACAGGGGGTCTGGAAACACCATATATTTT
TRBV5-1	TRBJ2-1	NA	TRBD2	CASSLGLAGGFSFF	TGCGCCAGCAGCTTGGGCCTAGCGGGGGGATTTTCTTTCTTC
TRBV21-1	TRBJ2-1	once	NA	CASSKAEEPVHEQFF	TGTGCCAGCAGCAAAGCTGAGGAGCCGGTCCATGAGCAGTTCTTC
TRBV5-1	TRBJ2-5	NA	TRBD2	CASTRQLAGTETQYF	TGCGCCAGCACCCGACAACTAGCGGGGACAGAGACCCAGTACTTC
TRBV5-6	TRBJ1-6	NA	TRBD1	CASSWGQGNSPLHF	TGTGCCAGCAGCTGGGGACAGGGGAATTCACCCCTCCACTTT
TRBV3-1/TRBV3-2	TRBJ1-2	NA	NA	CASSQGARAYGYTF	TGTGCCAGCAGCCAAGGGGCCAGGGCCTATGGCTACACCTTC
TRBV4-1	TRBJ2-1	NA	NA	CASSLTTREQFF	TGCGCCAGCAGCCTCACGACTAGAGAGCAGTTCTTC
TRBV2	TRBJ1-5	NA	TRBD1	CASSALSLNRQGGQPQHF	TGTGCCAGCAGTGCCCTCTCCTTAAACCGACAGGGCGGTCAGCCCCAGCATTTT
TRBV7-9	TRBJ1-3	NA	TRBD1	CASSLKGTGEGNTIYF	TGTGCCAGCAGCTTAAAAGGGACAGGGGAAGGAAACACCATATATTTT
TRBV5-1	TRBJ1-2	NA	TRBD1	CASSLIRDRNNYGYTF	TGCGCCAGCAGCTTAATCAGGGACAGGAATAACTATGGCTACACCTTC
TRBV5-4	TRBJ2-3	NA	TRBD1	CASSLSGRGYSLDTQYF	TGTGCCAGCAGCTTGAGTGGCAGGGGGTATTCATTGGATACGCAGTATTTT
TRBV30	TRBJ2-3	NA	TRBD2	CAWRIAGAFSSTDTQYF	TGTGCCTGGAGGATAGCGGGGGCCTTCTCTAGCACAGATACGCAGTATTTT
TRBV6-1	TRBJ2-1	NA	TRBD1	CASSEKQGALDEQFF	TGTGCCAGCAGTGAAAAACAGGGGGCGCTAGATGAGCAGTTCTTC
TRBV6-5	TRBJ2-7	NA	TRBD2	CASSYGGGGRSYEQYF	TGTGCCAGCAGTTACGGGGGCGGGGGGCGATCCTACGAGCAGTACTTC
TRBV6-5	TRBJ1-3	NA	NA	CASSLGSSGNTIYF	TGTGCCAGCAGTTTAGGGAGCTCTGGAAACACCATATATTTT
TRBV5-5	TRBJ1-2	NA	NA	CASSLAGEAYGYTF	TGTGCCAGCAGCTTGGCCGGGGAAGCCTACGGCTACACCTTC
TRBV19	TRBJ2-1	NA	NA	CASSTSGGFLGEQFF	TGTGCCAGTAGTACATCCGGGGGATTCCTCGGTGAGCAGTTCTTC
TRBV6-5	TRBJ1-4	once	TRBD1	CASLDRGREKLFF	TGTGCCAGCCTCGACAGGGGACGTGAAAAACTGTTTTTT
TRBV6-5	TRBJ2-5	NA	NA	CASKSLVSGTQYF	TGTGCCAGCAAATCTTTGGTTAGCGGGACCCAGTACTTC